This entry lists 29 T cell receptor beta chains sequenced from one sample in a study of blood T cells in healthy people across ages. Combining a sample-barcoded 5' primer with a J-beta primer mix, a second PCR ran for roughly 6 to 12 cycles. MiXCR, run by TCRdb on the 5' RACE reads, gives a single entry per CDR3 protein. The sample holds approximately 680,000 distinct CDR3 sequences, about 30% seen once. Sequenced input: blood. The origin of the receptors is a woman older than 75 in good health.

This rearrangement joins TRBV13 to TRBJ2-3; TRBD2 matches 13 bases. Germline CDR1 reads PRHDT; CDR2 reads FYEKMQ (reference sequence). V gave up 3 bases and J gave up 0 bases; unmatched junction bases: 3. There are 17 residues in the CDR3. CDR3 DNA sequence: TGTGCCAGCAGCTTCTCGACTAGCGGGGGGAGCACAGATACGCAGTATTTT. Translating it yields CASSFSTSGGSTDTQYF.

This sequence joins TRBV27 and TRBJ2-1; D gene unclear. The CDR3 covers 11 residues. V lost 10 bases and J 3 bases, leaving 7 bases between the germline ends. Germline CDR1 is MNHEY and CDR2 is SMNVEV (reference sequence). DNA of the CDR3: TGTGCCACCACGGGCTACAATGAGCAGTTCTTC. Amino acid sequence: CATTGYNEQFF.

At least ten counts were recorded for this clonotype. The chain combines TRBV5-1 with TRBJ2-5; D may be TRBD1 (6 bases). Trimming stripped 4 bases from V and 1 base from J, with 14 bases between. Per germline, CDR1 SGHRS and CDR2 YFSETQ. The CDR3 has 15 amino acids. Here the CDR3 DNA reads TGCGCCAGCAGCACCCTGGGGGACATCCAAGAGACCCAGTACTTC. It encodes CASSTLGDIQETQYF.

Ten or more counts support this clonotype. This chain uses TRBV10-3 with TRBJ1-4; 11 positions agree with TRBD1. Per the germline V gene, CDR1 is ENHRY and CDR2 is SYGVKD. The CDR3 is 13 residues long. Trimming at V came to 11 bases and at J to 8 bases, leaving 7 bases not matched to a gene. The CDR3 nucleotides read TGTGCCGCCTCCGGGACAGGGGGAGAAAAACTGTTTTTT. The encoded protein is CAASGTGGEKLFF.

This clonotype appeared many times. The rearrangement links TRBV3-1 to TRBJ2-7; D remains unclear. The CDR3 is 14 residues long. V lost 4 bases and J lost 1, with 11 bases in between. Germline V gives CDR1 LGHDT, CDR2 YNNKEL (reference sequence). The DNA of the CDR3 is TGTGCCAGCAGCCCCCGACTCCGTTCCTACGAGCAGTACTTC. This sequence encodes CASSPRLRSYEQYF.

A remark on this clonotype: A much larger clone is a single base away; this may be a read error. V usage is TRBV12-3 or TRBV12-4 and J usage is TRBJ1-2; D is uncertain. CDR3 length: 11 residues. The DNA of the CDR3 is TGTGCCGGCAGTTCGGTCTATGGCTACACCTTC. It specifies CAGSSVYGYTF.

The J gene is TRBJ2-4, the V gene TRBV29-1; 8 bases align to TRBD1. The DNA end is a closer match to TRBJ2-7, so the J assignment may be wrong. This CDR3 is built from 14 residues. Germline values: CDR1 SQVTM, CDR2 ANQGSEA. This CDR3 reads CSVEGGQDSYEQYF. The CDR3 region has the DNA TGCAGCGTTGAAGGGGGACAGGACTCCTACGAGCAGTACTTC.

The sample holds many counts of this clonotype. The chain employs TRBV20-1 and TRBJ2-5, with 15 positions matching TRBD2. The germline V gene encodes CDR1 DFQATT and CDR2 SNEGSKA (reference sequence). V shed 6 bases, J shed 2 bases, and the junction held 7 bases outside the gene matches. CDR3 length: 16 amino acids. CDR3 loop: CSAVTGLAGGQETQYF. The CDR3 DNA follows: TGCAGTGCCGTCACCGGACTAGCGGGGGGGCAAGAGACCCAGTACTTC.

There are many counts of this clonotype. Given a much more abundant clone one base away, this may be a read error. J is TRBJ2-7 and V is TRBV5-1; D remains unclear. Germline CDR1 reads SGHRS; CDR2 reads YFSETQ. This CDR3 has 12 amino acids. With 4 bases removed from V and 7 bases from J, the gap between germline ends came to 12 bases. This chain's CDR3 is CASSVQYNEQYF. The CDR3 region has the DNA TGCGCCAGCAGCGTTCAGTACAATGAGCAGTACTTC.

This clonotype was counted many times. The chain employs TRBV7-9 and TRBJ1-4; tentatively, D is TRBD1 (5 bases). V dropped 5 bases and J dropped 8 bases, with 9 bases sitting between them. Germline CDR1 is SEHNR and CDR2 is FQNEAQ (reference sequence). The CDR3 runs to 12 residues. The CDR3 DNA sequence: TGTGCCAGCAGCCTTAGGGGAGAAAAACTGTTTTTT. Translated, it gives CASSLRGEKLFF.

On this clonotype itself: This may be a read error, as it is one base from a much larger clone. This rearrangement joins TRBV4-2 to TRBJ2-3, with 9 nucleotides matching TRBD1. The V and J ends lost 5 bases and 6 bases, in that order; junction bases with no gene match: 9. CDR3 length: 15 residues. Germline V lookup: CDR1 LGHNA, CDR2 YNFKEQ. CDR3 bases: TGTGCCAGCAGCGACTGGGGACAGGGTTCGGATACGCAGTATTTT. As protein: CASSDWGQGSDTQYF.

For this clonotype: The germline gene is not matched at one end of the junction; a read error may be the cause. The CDR3 protein is CASSDSIQGRGYTF. As DNA, the CDR3 is TGTGCCAGTAGTGACTCGATACAGGGACGCGGCTACACCTTC. The V call is TRBV6-4, the J call TRBJ1-2; a weak D match, TRBD1 (6 bases). Germline V CDR1 and CDR2: MRHNA, SNTAGT. This CDR3 contains 14 residues.

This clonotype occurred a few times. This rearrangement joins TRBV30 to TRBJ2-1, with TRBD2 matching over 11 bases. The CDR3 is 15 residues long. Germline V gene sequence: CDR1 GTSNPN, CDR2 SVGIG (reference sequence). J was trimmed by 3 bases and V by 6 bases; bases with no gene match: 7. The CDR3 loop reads CACSSLAGVYNEQFF. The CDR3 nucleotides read TGTGCCTGCTCCTCACTAGCGGGGGTCTACAATGAGCAGTTCTTC.

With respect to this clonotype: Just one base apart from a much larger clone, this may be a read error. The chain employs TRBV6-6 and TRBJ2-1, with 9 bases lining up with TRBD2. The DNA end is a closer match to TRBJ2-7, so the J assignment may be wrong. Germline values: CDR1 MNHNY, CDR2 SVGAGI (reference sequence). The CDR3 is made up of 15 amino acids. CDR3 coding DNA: TGTGCCAGCAGTTACTCGGCGCGGGGGGGATGCGAGCAGTACTTC. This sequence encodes CASSYSARGGCEQYF.

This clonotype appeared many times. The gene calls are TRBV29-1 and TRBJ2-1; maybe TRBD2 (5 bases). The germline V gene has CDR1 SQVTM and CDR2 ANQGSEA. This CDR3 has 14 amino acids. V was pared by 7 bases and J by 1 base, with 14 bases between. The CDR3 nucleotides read TGCAGCGCCGTGTTGGGGAGATCCTACAATGAGCAGTTCTTC. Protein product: CSAVLGRSYNEQFF.

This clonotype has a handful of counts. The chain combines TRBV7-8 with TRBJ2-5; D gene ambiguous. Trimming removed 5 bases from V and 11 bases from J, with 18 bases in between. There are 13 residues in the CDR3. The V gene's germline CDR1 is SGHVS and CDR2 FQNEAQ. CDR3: CASSPGPGNEQYF. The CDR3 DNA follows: TGTGCCAGCAGCCCCGGGCCGGGCAATGAGCAGTACTTC.

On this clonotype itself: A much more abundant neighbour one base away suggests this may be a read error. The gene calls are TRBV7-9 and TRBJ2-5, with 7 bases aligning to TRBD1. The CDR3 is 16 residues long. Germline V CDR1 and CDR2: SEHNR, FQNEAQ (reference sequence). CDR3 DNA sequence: TGTGCCAGCAGCTTGACAGGGATCCCCCAACAAGGGACCCAGTACTTC. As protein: CASSLTGIPQQGTQYF.

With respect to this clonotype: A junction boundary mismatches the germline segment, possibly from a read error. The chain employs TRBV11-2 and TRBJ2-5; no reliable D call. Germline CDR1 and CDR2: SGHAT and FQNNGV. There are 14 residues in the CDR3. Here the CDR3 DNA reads TGTGCCTGCAGCTTACAGCCGGTCCAAGAGACCCAGTACTTC. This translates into CACSLQPVQETQYF.

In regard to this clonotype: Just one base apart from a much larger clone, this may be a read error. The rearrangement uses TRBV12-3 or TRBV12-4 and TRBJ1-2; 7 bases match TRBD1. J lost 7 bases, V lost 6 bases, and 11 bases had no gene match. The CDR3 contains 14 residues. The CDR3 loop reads CASRLTQGVGGYTF. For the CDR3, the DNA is TGTGCCAGCAGGTTAACCCAGGGGGTTGGTGGCTACACCTTC.

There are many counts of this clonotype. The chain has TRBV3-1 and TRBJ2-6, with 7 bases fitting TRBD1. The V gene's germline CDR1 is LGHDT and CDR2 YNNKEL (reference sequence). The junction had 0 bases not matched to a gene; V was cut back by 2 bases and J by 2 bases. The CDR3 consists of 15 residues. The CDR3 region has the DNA TGTGCCAGCAGCCAACAGGGGGCTGGGGCCAACGTCCTGACTTTC. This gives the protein CASSQQGAGANVLTF.

The CDR3 nucleotides read TGTGCCAGTAGTATAGGGGGACCGCTGAACACTGAAGCTTTCTTT. Its protein is CASSIGGPLNTEAFF. The chain links TRBV19 to TRBJ1-1; a weak D match, TRBD1 (5 bases). V dropped 1 base and J dropped 0 bases, with 9 bases sitting between them. Germline V lookup: CDR1 LNHDA, CDR2 SQIVND (reference sequence). This CDR3 region has 15 residues.

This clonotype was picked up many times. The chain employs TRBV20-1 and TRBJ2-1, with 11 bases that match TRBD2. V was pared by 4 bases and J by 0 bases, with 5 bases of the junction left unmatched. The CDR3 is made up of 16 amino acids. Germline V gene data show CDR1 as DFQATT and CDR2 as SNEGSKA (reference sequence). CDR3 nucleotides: TGCAGTGCTACACTAGCGGGGGCCAGCTCCTACAATGAGCAGTTCTTC. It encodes CSATLAGASSYNEQFF.

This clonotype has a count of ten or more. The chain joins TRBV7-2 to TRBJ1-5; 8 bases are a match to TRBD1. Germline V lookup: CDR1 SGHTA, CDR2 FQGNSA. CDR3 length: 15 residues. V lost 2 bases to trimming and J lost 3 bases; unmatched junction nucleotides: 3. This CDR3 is CASSLIQGVNQPQHF. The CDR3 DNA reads TGTGCCAGCAGCTTAATACAGGGGGTCAATCAGCCCCAGCATTTT.

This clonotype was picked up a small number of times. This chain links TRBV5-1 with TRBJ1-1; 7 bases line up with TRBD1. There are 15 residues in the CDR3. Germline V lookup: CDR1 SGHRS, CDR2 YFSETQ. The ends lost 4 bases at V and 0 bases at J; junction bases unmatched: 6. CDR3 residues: CASSRNRGMNTEAFF. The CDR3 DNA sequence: TGCGCCAGCAGCCGGAACAGGGGCATGAACACTGAAGCTTTCTTT. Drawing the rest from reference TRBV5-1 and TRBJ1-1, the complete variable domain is KAGVTQTPRYLIKTRGQQVTLSCSPISGHRSVSWYQQTPGQGLQFLFEYFSETQRNKGNFPGRFSGRQFSNSRSEMNVSTLELGDSALYLCASSRNRGMNTEAFFGQGTRLTVV.

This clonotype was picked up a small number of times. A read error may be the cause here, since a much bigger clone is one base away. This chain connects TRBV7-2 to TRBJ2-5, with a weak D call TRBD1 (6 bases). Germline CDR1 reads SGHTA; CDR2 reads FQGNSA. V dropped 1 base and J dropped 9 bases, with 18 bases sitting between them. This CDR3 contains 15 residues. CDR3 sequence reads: CASSLVGAGEEAQYF. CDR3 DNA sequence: TGTGCCAGCAGCTTAGTGGGGGCCGGAGAGGAGGCCCAGTACTTC. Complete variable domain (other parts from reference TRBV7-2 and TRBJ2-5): GAGVSQSPSNKVTEKGKDVELRCDPISGHTALYWYRQSLGQGLEFLIYFQGNSAPDKSGLPSDRFSAERTGGSVSTLTIQRTQQEDSAVYLCASSLVGAGEEAQYFGPGTRLLVL.

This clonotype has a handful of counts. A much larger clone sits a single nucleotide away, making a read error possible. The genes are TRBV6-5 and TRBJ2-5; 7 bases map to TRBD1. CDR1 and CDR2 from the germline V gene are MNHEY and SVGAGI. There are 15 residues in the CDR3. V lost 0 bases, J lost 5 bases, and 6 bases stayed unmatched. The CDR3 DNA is TGTGCCAGCAGTTACTCGAACAGGGGTTGCGAGACCCAGTACTTC. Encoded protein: CASSYSNRGCETQYF.

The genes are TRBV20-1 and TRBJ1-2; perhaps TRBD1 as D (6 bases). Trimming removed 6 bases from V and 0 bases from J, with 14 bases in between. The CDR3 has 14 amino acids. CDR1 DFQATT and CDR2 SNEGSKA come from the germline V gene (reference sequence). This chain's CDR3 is CSAWTASTNYGYTF. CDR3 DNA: TGCAGTGCCTGGACAGCCTCAACTAACTATGGCTACACCTTC.

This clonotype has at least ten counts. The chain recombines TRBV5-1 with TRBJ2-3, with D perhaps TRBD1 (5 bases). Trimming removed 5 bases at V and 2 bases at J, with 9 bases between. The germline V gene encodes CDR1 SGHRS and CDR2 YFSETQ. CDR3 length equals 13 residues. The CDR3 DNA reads TGCGCCAGCAGACAGGACATCACAGATACGCAGTATTTT. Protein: CASRQDITDTQYF.

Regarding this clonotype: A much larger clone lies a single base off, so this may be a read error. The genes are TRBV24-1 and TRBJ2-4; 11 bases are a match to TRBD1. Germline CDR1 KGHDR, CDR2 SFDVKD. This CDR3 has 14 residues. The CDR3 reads CTTSDPRTGGGQYF. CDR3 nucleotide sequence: TGTACCACCAGTGATCCTCGGACAGGGGGCGGGCAGTACTTC.